These 17 T cell receptor beta chains share one sample of origin, sequenced in a study of T cells in pancreatic ductal adenocarcinoma. Selected pancreatic ductal adenocarcinoma patients had undergone surgery without neoadjuvant therapy. Sequencing was performed with immunoSEQ multiplex PCR; in TCRdb, only in-frame clones are kept and a portion is missing. The data contain around 94,000 clones, 90% to 95% of them seen just once; the ten biggest clones take up roughly 3.1%. The material sequenced was PBMCs. The receptors come from a human donor with pancreatic ductal adenocarcinoma.

This chain joins TRBV5-1 and TRBJ2-3, with D maybe TRBD1 (5 bases). This CDR3 comprises 14 residues. The V gene lost 4 bases and the J gene lost 4 bases, with 13 bases spanning the gap. Germline V lookup: CDR1 SGHRS, CDR2 YFSETQ. CDR3 sequence: CASSAGQLADTQYF. The CDR3 coding sequence is TGCGCCAGCAGCGCAGGACAATTGGCAGATACGCAGTATTTT.

The genes are TRBV9 and TRBJ2-1; D unclear. V lost 6 bases and J lost 7, with 23 bases in between. The CDR3 contains 16 residues. Germline loops: CDR1 SGDLS, CDR2 YYNGEE. CDR3: CASTTIRIPVQNEQFF. The CDR3 DNA reads TGTGCCAGCACCACAATCCGCATCCCCGTTCAGAATGAGCAGTTCTTC.

The V call is TRBV29-1, the J call TRBJ2-3, with D unresolved. This CDR3 spans 13 amino acids. CDR1 is SQVTM, CDR2 ANQGSEA, per germline. The CDR3, as DNA: TGCAGTCTCAGTGGGCGCTTATCAGATACGCAGTATTTT. It specifies CSLSGRLSDTQYF.

The genes are TRBV5-1 and TRBJ2-2, with a tentative D call TRBD2 (6 bases). The CDR3 is 13 residues long. Trimming shortened V by 1 base and J by 6 bases, and 7 bases separated the two germline ends. Germline assignment: CDR1 SGHRS and CDR2 YFSETQ. CDR3 residues: CASSLTGAGELFF. Written as DNA, the CDR3 is TGCGCCAGCAGCTTGACGGGGGCCGGGGAGCTGTTTTTT. Full variable domain (outside the CDR3, taken from reference TRBV5-1 and TRBJ2-2): KAGVTQTPRYLIKTRGQQVTLSCSPISGHRSVSWYQQTPGQGLQFLFEYFSETQRNKGNFPGRFSGRQFSNSRSEMNVSTLELGDSALYLCASSLTGAGELFFGEGSRLTVL.

This clone is a singleton in its sample. The chain has TRBV10-3 and TRBJ2-1; D call uncertain. The V end lost 5 bases, the J end lost 8 bases, and 10 bases lay between the germline ends. The V gene's germline CDR1 is ENHRY and CDR2 SYGVKD. This CDR3 is built from 12 residues. CDR3 amino acids: CAISRDLDEQFF. The CDR3 DNA follows: TGTGCCATCAGTCGAGATCTAGATGAGCAGTTCTTC.

The J gene is TRBJ2-1, the V gene TRBV7-6; D may be TRBD1 (5 bases). The germline gives CDR1 SGHVS, CDR2 FNYEAQ. The CDR3 totals 13 residues. Trimming removed 4 bases at V and 10 bases at J, with 14 bases between. The CDR3 nucleotides read TGTGCCAGCAGCTCACTGCAGGGTCGGGAGCAGTTCTTC. This gives the protein CASSSLQGREQFF.

J is TRBJ2-3 and V is TRBV5-1, with 11 bases aligning to TRBD2. The CDR3 extends over 15 amino acids. The germline CDR1 and CDR2 sequences are SGHRS and YFSETQ. V trimming: 7 bases; J trimming: 2 bases; junction bases outside the gene matches: 6. The CDR3 region is CASGLLAGDTDTQYF. CDR3 nucleotide sequence: TGCGCCAGCGGGCTACTAGCGGGAGACACAGATACGCAGTATTTT. Filled out from reference TRBV5-1 and TRBJ2-3, the complete variable domain reads KAGVTQTPRYLIKTRGQQVTLSCSPISGHRSVSWYQQTPGQGLQFLFEYFSETQRNKGNFPGRFSGRQFSNSRSEMNVSTLELGDSALYLCASGLLAGDTDTQYFGPGTRLTVL.

The rearrangement uses TRBV19 and TRBJ1-5; D is unresolved. From germline, CDR1 is LNHDA and CDR2 SQIVND (reference sequence). The CDR3 contains 13 residues. Trimming stripped 2 bases from V and 5 bases from J, with 7 bases between. The CDR3 DNA is TGTGCCAGTAGTATATCCGGGGATCAGCCCCAGCATTTT. As protein: CASSISGDQPQHF.

Note on this clone: At one end, the junction sequence differs from germline, possibly due to a read error. The rearrangement links TRBV6-5 to TRBJ1-2; D unresolved. Per the germline V gene, CDR1 is MNHEY and CDR2 is SVGAGI. This CDR3 is 14 amino acids long. CDR3 in amino acids: CASSDSSSGRGYTF. The CDR3 DNA follows: TGTGCCAGCAGTGACTCGAGTTCAGGTCGCGGCTACACCTTC.

This rearrangement joins TRBV7-3 to TRBJ2-3; 8 bases are a match to TRBD2. The ends lost 1 base at V and 2 bases at J; junction bases unmatched: 8. The CDR3 spans 17 residues. The V gene's germline CDR1 is SGHTA and CDR2 FQGTGA. The CDR3 nucleotides are TGTGCCAGCAGCTTAAGCACCTTAGCGGGGCACACAGATACGCAGTATTTT. Protein product: CASSLSTLAGHTDTQYF. The complete variable domain, with remaining parts taken from reference TRBV7-3 and TRBJ2-3, reads GAGVSQTPSNKVTEKGKYVELRCDPISGHTALYWYRQSLGQGPEFLIYFQGTGAADDSGLPNDRFFAVRPEGSVSTLKIQRTERGDSAVYLCASSLSTLAGHTDTQYFGPGTRLTVL.

For the CDR3, the DNA is TGCGCCAGCAGCGCCAGTACTAGCGGGACAGATACGCAGTATTTT. Its translation: CASSASTSGTDTQYF. The chain combines TRBV5-1 with TRBJ2-3; 9 bases align to TRBD2. With 4 bases clipped from V and 3 bases from J, the junction kept 6 bases outside the gene matches. This CDR3 is built from 15 residues. Looked up from germline, CDR1 is SGHRS and CDR2 is YFSETQ.

This clone was observed once. The J gene is TRBJ1-5, the V gene TRBV28, with D unclear. Germline V lookup: CDR1 MDHEN, CDR2 SYDVKM. V lost 4 bases and J 6 bases, leaving 10 bases between the germline ends. This CDR3 region has 13 residues. The CDR3 reads CASSYDYFQPQHF. The CDR3 region has the DNA TGTGCCAGCAGTTACGATTACTTTCAGCCCCAGCATTTT. The full variable domain, rest sourced from reference TRBV28 and TRBJ1-5, is DVKVTQSSRYLVKRTGEKVFLECVQDMDHENMFWYRQDPGLGLRLIYFSYDVKMKEKGDIPEGYSVSREKKERFSLILESASTNQTSMYLCASSYDYFQPQHFGDGTRLSIL.

The rearrangement links TRBV6-6 to TRBJ2-3; D uncertain. Trimming stripped 8 bases from V and 0 bases from J, with 12 bases between. In germline, CDR1 is MNHNY, CDR2 SVGAGI (reference sequence). The CDR3 consists of 14 residues. The CDR3 DNA reads TGTGCCAGCTATAGACTCTCTAGCACAGATACGCAGTATTTT. Its protein product is CASYRLSSTDTQYF.

The chain employs TRBV2 and TRBJ2-4; maybe TRBD1 (5 bases). Per the germline V gene, CDR1 is SNHLY and CDR2 is FYNNEI. CDR3 length: 15 residues. V was cut by 3 bases and J by 7 bases, with 16 bases left in between. The CDR3 nucleotides read TGTGCCAGCAGTGACCAGGGCAGGGCTAGTAACATTCAGTACTTC. This sequence encodes CASSDQGRASNIQYF.

V gene TRBV14 combines with J gene TRBJ2-7; 12 nucleotides agree with TRBD2. The V gene's germline CDR1 is SGHDN and CDR2 FVKESK. V shed 2 bases, J shed 7 bases, and the junction held 9 bases outside the gene matches. The CDR3 is made up of 16 amino acids. CDR3 in DNA: TGTGCCAGCAGCCAACTCAGACTAGCGGGAGTGGGAGAGCAGTACTTC. Translating gives CASSQLRLAGVGEQYF.

The chain joins TRBV28 to TRBJ2-7; 8 positions agree with TRBD2. The germline V gene encodes CDR1 MDHEN and CDR2 SYDVKM. J lost 6 bases, V lost 6 bases, and 16 bases had no gene match. The CDR3 totals 16 residues. The CDR3 loop is CASSTIGLAEDGEQYF. As DNA, the CDR3 is TGTGCCAGCAGCACCATAGGACTAGCAGAAGATGGCGAGCAGTACTTC.

This chain uses TRBV30 with TRBJ2-5, with 7 bases lining up with TRBD1. The CDR3 loop spans 13 amino acids. The V gene end was trimmed by 2 bases and the J gene end by 4 bases; junction bases not matched to a gene: 4. Germline CDR1 reads GTSNPN; CDR2 reads SVGIG (reference sequence). The CDR3 DNA reads as TGTGCCTGGAGTTTCGACAGGGTAGAGACCCAGTACTTC. Encoded protein: CAWSFDRVETQYF.